These 18 T cell receptor beta chains were all obtained from the same sample, sequenced in a study of T cells of healthy individuals. Using its own MiXCR run on the 5' RACE reads, TCRdb lists one record per CDR3 protein. The sample has approximately 50,000 distinct CDR3 sequences, over 12% seen once. The receptor source for this set is a human donor in good health.

This clonotype was seen repeatedly, ten times or more. The rearrangement uses TRBV18 and TRBJ1-5; D ambiguous. The V and J ends lost 5 bases and 2 bases respectively, with 4 bases between them. This CDR3 contains 12 residues. Germline CDR1 and CDR2: KGHSH and LQKENI. CDR3 nucleotides: TGTGCCAGCTCAACAGGCAATCAGCCCCAGCATTTT. This encodes CASSTGNQPQHF.

This clonotype was seen ten or more times. The CDR3 sequence is CASSLGGGGELFF. The CDR3 DNA reads TGTGCCAGCAGCCTCGGGGGCGGCGGGGAGCTGTTTTTT. The chain joins TRBV12-3 or TRBV12-4 to TRBJ2-2; D may be TRBD1 or TRBD2 (6 bases each). With 6 bases removed from V and 7 bases from J, the gap between germline ends came to 12 bases. The CDR3 runs 13 residues.

This clonotype was observed many times. The V call is TRBV5-5, the J call TRBJ1-1; possibly TRBD1 for D (5 bases). Trimming shortened V by 1 base and J by 0 bases, and 10 bases separated the two germline ends. This CDR3 region has 15 residues. Germline V CDR1 and CDR2: SGHKS, YYEKEE (reference sequence). The CDR3 here is CASSLTGSMNTEAFF. The CDR3 DNA reads TGTGCCAGCAGCTTGACAGGTTCCATGAACACTGAAGCTTTCTTT.

Worth noting for this clonotype: A read error may be the cause here, since a much bigger clone is one base away. The V call is TRBV3-1, the J call TRBJ1-1, with D perhaps matching TRBD1 (6 bases). Germline CDR1 LGHDT, CDR2 YNNKEL (reference sequence). V was shortened by 4 bases and J by 4 bases, with 16 bases between the two germline ends. The CDR3 loop spans 15 amino acids. The CDR3 nucleotides read TGTGCCAGCAGCCCGTTGATGGGGGGCGGCACTGAAGCTTTCTTT. This encodes CASSPLMGGGTEAFF.

In its sample, this clonotype was seen many times. This chain links TRBV5-4 with TRBJ2-1; D is perhaps TRBD1 (6 bases). The germline V gene encodes CDR1 SGHNT and CDR2 YYREEE (reference sequence). V was trimmed by 4 bases and J by 10 bases, leaving 12 bases between them. The CDR3 consists of 12 residues. The CDR3 DNA reads TGTGCCAGCAGCCCCACAGGGTACGAGCAGTTCTTC. Amino acids: CASSPTGYEQFF.

This clonotype was recorded many times. This chain connects TRBV6-6 to TRBJ2-7, with TRBD1 matching over 7 bases. From germline, CDR1 is MNHNY and CDR2 SVGAGI (reference sequence). The CDR3 has 16 amino acids. With V trimmed by 0 bases and J by 1 base, 6 bases remained unmatched. CDR3: CASSYSTGINSYEQYF. The CDR3 nucleotides are TGTGCCAGCAGTTACTCGACAGGGATAAATTCCTACGAGCAGTACTTC.

Points on this clonotype: A much larger clone differs from this one at a single base, so this may be a read error. The V and J genes are TRBV29-1 and TRBJ2-7; D is undetermined. Trimming removed 5 bases from V and 9 bases from J, with 17 bases in between. The CDR3 sequence is 12 residues long. Germline loops: CDR1 SQVTM, CDR2 ANQGSEA. This CDR3 is CSVKGQDHGQYF. The DNA of the CDR3 is TGCAGCGTTAAGGGTCAGGACCACGGGCAGTACTTC.

The sample holds a few counts of this clonotype. The V gene is TRBV7-6, the J gene TRBJ2-2; tentative D call: TRBD2 (6 bases). The V and J ends lost 1 base and 4 bases respectively, with 10 bases between them. Germline CDR1 SGHVS, CDR2 FNYEAQ. The CDR3 extends over 15 amino acids. CDR3 sequence (DNA): TGTGCCAGCAGCTTAGGTCAGGGAGGCACCGGGGAGCTGTTTTTT. This translates into CASSLGQGGTGELFF.

Ten or more counts support this clonotype. This chain links TRBV7-9 with TRBJ2-3; D possibly corresponds to TRBD1 (5 bases). Trimming removed 7 bases from V and 1 base from J, with 9 bases in between. The CDR3 totals 13 residues. Germline CDR1 and CDR2: SEHNR and FQNEAQ (reference sequence). DNA for the CDR3: TGTGCCAGCACGACAGAAGGCACAGATACGCAGTATTTT. Its protein product is CASTTEGTDTQYF.

The chain combines TRBV29-1 with TRBJ2-1; 10 bases agree with TRBD2. CDR3 length: 16 residues. CDR1 is SQVTM, CDR2 ANQGSEA, per germline. V trimming: 4 bases; J trimming: 7 bases; junction bases outside the gene matches: 13. In DNA form, the CDR3 reads TGCAGCGTTGTGATACAGCGGGGGGGCCTGGGGAATGAGCAGTTCTTC. Translated, it gives CSVVIQRGGLGNEQFF.

This chain uses TRBV7-2 with TRBJ2-3; maybe TRBD1 (5 bases). The length of the CDR3 is 14 residues. Germline values: CDR1 SGHTA, CDR2 FQGNSA. Trimming removed 1 base from V and 1 base from J, with 6 bases in between. The CDR3 sequence: CASSLVGGTDTQYF. The CDR3 nucleotides read TGTGCCAGCAGCTTAGTAGGGGGCACAGATACGCAGTATTTT. The full variable domain, rest sourced from reference TRBV7-2 and TRBJ2-3, is GAGVSQSPSNKVTEKGKDVELRCDPISGHTALYWYRQSLGQGLEFLIYFQGNSAPDKSGLPSDRFSAERTGGSVSTLTIQRTQQEDSAVYLCASSLVGGTDTQYFGPGTRLTVL.

The CDR3 is CASSRTRADTGELFF. The CDR3 region has the DNA TGTGCCAGCAGCCGGACTAGGGCCGACACCGGGGAGCTGTTTTTT. The chain has TRBV5-5 and TRBJ2-2; 7 nucleotides match TRBD2. CDR1 and CDR2 (germline): SGHKS, YYEKEE (reference sequence). The CDR3 length is 15 residues. Unmatched junction bases numbered 6, after V lost 4 bases and J lost 3 bases.

Concerning this clonotype itself: This could be a read error, since a much larger clone is one nucleotide away. The chain uses TRBV20-1 and TRBJ2-2, with D possibly matching TRBD2 (6 bases). Germline CDR1 and CDR2: DFQATT and SNEGSKA (reference sequence). CDR3 length: 14 residues. The CDR3 reads CSAIETRVTVELFF. The CDR3 DNA reads TGCAGTGCTATAGAGACTAGGGTCACCGTGGAGCTGTTTTTT.

This clonotype appeared a few times. V usage is TRBV3-1 and J usage is TRBJ2-5; D uncertain. Trimming shortened V by 3 bases and J by 2 bases, and 4 bases separated the two germline ends. The CDR3 runs 12 residues. Germline CDR1 reads LGHDT; CDR2 reads YNNKEL (reference sequence). CDR3 in DNA: TGTGCCAGCAGCCAGGTACAAGAGACCCAGTACTTC. It is translated as CASSQVQETQYF.

CDR3 nucleotide sequence: TGTGCCAGCAGCCCACAGGCCGGAAAGCACACTGAAGCTTTCTTT. Translation: CASSPQAGKHTEAFF. J is TRBJ1-1 and V is TRBV13, with D perhaps TRBD1 (5 bases). This CDR3 has 15 residues. CDR1 PRHDT and CDR2 FYEKMQ come from the germline V gene (reference sequence). Trimming took off 5 bases at V and 3 bases at J, with 16 bases between the two ends. The full variable domain, completed using reference TRBV13 and TRBJ1-1, is AAGVIQSPRHLIKEKRETATLKCYPIPRHDTVYWYQQGPGQDPQFLISFYEKMQSDKGSIPDRFSAQQFSDYHSELNMSSLELGDSALYFCASSPQAGKHTEAFFGQGTRLTVV.

This clonotype was counted at least ten times. V and J are TRBV7-9 and TRBJ2-1; D ambiguous. The germline V gene encodes CDR1 SEHNR and CDR2 FQNEAQ (reference sequence). CDR3 length equals 14 residues. Trimming left V 5 bases short and J 7 bases short, with 15 bases between. The CDR3 region has the DNA TGTGCCAGCAGCCTGGACCGCAAGGGTAATGAGCAGTTCTTC. Protein: CASSLDRKGNEQFF. Full variable domain (missing parts from reference TRBV7-9 and TRBJ2-1): DTGVSQNPRHKITKRGQNVTFRCDPISEHNRLYWYRQTLGQGPEFLTYFQNEAQLEKSRLLSDRFSAERPKGSFSTLEIQRTEQGDSAMYLCASSLDRKGNEQFFGPGTRLTVL.

There are a few counts of this clonotype. The chain combines TRBV7-9 with TRBJ1-1; no reliable D call. V lost 5 bases to trimming and J lost 2 bases, with 15 bases between them. CDR1 and CDR2 (germline): SEHNR, FQNEAQ (reference sequence). This CDR3 has 15 amino acids. The CDR3: CASSRMGGINTEAFF. The CDR3 nucleotides read TGTGCCAGCAGCCGTATGGGCGGCATAAACACTGAAGCTTTCTTT.

V usage is TRBV7-2 and J usage is TRBJ2-3; 8 bases agree with TRBD2. Losses at the gene ends were 0 bases for V and 0 bases for J; bases not matched to a gene: 5. CDR1 and CDR2 (germline): SGHTA, FQGNSA. This CDR3 is built from 17 residues. In nucleotides, the CDR3 is TGTGCCAGCAGCTTAGCGCGGGGGGTCCCTAGCACAGATACGCAGTATTTT. Amino acids: CASSLARGVPSTDTQYF. Full variable domain (missing parts from reference TRBV7-2 and TRBJ2-3): GAGVSQSPSNKVTEKGKDVELRCDPISGHTALYWYRQSLGQGLEFLIYFQGNSAPDKSGLPSDRFSAERTGGSVSTLTIQRTQQEDSAVYLCASSLARGVPSTDTQYFGPGTRLTVL.